Shown below are 28 T cell receptor beta chains from a single sample sequenced in a study of blood T cell repertoires in COVID-19 (dated by TCRdb to 2019 to 2021). Libraries came from the immunoSEQ multiplex PCR assay. TCRdb mirrors the immuneACCESS table, restricted to in-frame sequences. Some clones are absent from its copies; in checked studies, under half trace to an unresolved V gene, and the reason for the others is unknown. The table for this sample lists about 270,000 clones; around 85% of them were counted only once. The ten largest clones capture approximately 10% of the sample. Source material: peripheral blood. The origin of the receptors is a woman aged 70-85 years with acute or convalescent COVID-19.

This clone has a single count. This chain links TRBV18 with TRBJ1-2; D possibly corresponds to TRBD1 (6 bases). Trimming cost V 2 bases and J 4 bases, with 11 bases left between them. Germline CDR1 reads KGHSH; CDR2 reads LQKENI. The CDR3 extends over 14 amino acids. CDR3 protein: CASSPAGQSYGYTF. In DNA form, the CDR3 reads TGTGCCAGCTCACCAGCCGGACAGTCCTATGGCTACACCTTC.

The chain links TRBV27 to TRBJ1-1; D remains ambiguous. Between the trimmed V and J ends, which lost 3 bases and 4 bases, there was a span of 12 bases. This CDR3 spans 14 amino acids. CDR1 and CDR2 (germline): MNHEY, SMNVEV (reference sequence). The CDR3 region is CASSFDGLATEAFF. The CDR3 region has the DNA TGTGCCAGCAGTTTCGATGGGCTGGCCACTGAAGCTTTCTTT.

The chain recombines TRBV18 with TRBJ2-3, with D perhaps TRBD2 (5 bases). Trimming cost V 3 bases and J 2 bases, with 15 bases left between them. This CDR3 is 16 amino acids long. Germline V gene lookup returns CDR1 KGHSH and CDR2 LQKENI. CDR3 sequence reads: CASSPKITGSTDTQYF. CDR3 in DNA: TGTGCCAGCTCACCGAAAATAACGGGATCCACAGATACGCAGTATTTT.

The CDR3 region has the DNA TGTGCCAGCAGTAGTGTCGACAGGGCCGAGCAGTACTTC. Protein sequence: CASSSVDRAEQYF. V usage is TRBV6-2 or TRBV6-3 and J usage is TRBJ2-7, with 7 bases identical to TRBD1. Trimming took 5 bases from V and 6 from J; bases not matched to a gene: 7. CDR1 is MNHEY and CDR2 is SVGEGT in the germline V gene. This CDR3 contains 13 residues.

The chain joins TRBV19 to TRBJ1-2; 7 nucleotides line up with TRBD1. The CDR3 is 14 residues long. Germline V gene data show CDR1 as LNHDA and CDR2 as SQIVND (reference sequence). The ends lost 5 bases at V and 4 bases at J; junction bases unmatched: 7. The CDR3 loop is CASSLRTGRYGYTF. CDR3 DNA sequence: TGTGCCAGTAGTCTTAGGACAGGCCGCTATGGCTACACCTTC. The whole variable domain, remainder taken from reference TRBV19 and TRBJ1-2, is DGGITQSPKYLFRKEGQNVTLSCEQNLNHDAMYWYRQDPGQGLRLIYYSQIVNDFQKGDIAEGYSVSREKKESFPLTVTSAQKNPTAFYLCASSLRTGRYGYTFGSGTRLTVV.

V is TRBV5-1 and J is TRBJ2-3, with TRBD1 matching over 7 bases. V was pared by 3 bases and J by 2 bases, with 3 bases of the junction left unmatched. Germline V gene sequence: CDR1 SGHRS, CDR2 YFSETQ. The length of the CDR3 is 14 residues. The CDR3: CASSSGTATDTQYF. The DNA for the CDR3 is TGCGCCAGCAGCTCTGGGACAGCCACAGATACGCAGTATTTT.

The chain employs TRBV29-1 and TRBJ1-2; the D is unclear. From germline, CDR1 is SQVTM and CDR2 ANQGSEA. This CDR3 region has 14 residues. The ends were cut back, 6 bases at V and 4 bases at J, with 18 bases in the middle. CDR3 region: CSVRAGFGLYGYTF. The DNA of the CDR3 is TGCAGCGTCCGCGCGGGTTTTGGACTCTATGGCTACACCTTC.

This CDR3 reads CASKVDRGKELFF. The CDR3 bases are TGTGCCAGCAAAGTAGACCGGGGAAAAGAGCTGTTTTTT. The chain uses TRBV27 and TRBJ2-2; a possible D gene is TRBD2 (5 bases). Germline values: CDR1 MNHEY, CDR2 SMNVEV (reference sequence). Trimming cost V 7 bases and J 11 bases, with 17 bases left between them. The CDR3 runs to 13 residues.

V usage is TRBV2 and J usage is TRBJ2-5; D is perhaps TRBD2 (5 bases). The V and J ends lost 6 bases and 5 bases respectively, with 13 bases between them. The CDR3 spans 13 residues. Germline values: CDR1 SNHLY, CDR2 FYNNEI. The CDR3 DNA reads TGTGCCAGCAGCCAGCGGAGGCGGGAGACCCAGTACTTC. It codes for CASSQRRRETQYF.

This clone was recorded once. At the DNA level, this CDR3 is encoded by other sequences in the same sample as well. The chain recombines TRBV30 with TRBJ1-2, with 8 positions matching TRBD1. CDR1 is GTSNPN, CDR2 SVGIG, per germline (reference sequence). J lost 4 bases, V lost 1 base, and 2 bases had no gene match. The CDR3 totals 13 residues. The CDR3 reads CAWSAGTGYGYTF. CDR3 bases: TGTGCCTGGAGTGCCGGGACAGGCTATGGCTACACCTTC.

V and J are TRBV27 and TRBJ1-2; D is unresolved. V lost 6 bases, J lost 2 bases, and 10 bases lay in between. The CDR3 spans 13 residues. CDR1 MNHEY and CDR2 SMNVEV come from the germline V gene (reference sequence). Written as DNA, the CDR3 is TGTGCCAGCAGCGCCGGGATCAACTATGGCTACACCTTC. The encoded protein is CASSAGINYGYTF.

This clone has only one observation. This chain joins TRBV29-1 and TRBJ2-7; D ambiguous. The V gene's germline CDR1 is SQVTM and CDR2 ANQGSEA. CDR3 length: 12 amino acids. The V end was cut by 4 bases, the J end by 0 bases, with 7 bases between. DNA of the CDR3: TGCAGCGTTGCTACCCTCTCCTACGAGCAGTACTTC. It specifies CSVATLSYEQYF.

The count of this clone is one. The chain carries TRBV12-5 and TRBJ1-5; D remains unclear. The CDR3 contains 12 residues. The V end lost 6 bases, the J end lost 4 bases, and 7 bases lay between the germline ends. Germline-derived CDR1 and CDR2 are LGHNT and FRNRAP. The CDR3 DNA sequence: TGTGCTAGTGGAAGTAGTAATCAGCCCCAGCATTTT. This translates into CASGSSNQPQHF.

V usage is TRBV3-1 (or the pseudogene TRBV3-2) and J usage is TRBJ1-1; TRBD1 matches 10 bases. J lost 5 bases, V lost 7 bases, and 7 bases had no gene match. The CDR3 consists of 14 residues. Germline CDR1 is LGHDT and CDR2 is YNNKEL (reference sequence). The CDR3 region is CASTPWDRGTEAFF. CDR3 nucleotide sequence: TGTGCCAGCACCCCATGGGACAGGGGAACTGAAGCTTTCTTT.

The V and J genes are TRBV7-9 and TRBJ1-2; 9 bases match TRBD1. This CDR3 has 13 residues. The V and J ends lost 6 bases and 3 bases, in that order; junction bases with no gene match: 2. Germline CDR1 is SEHNR and CDR2 is FQNEAQ (reference sequence). As DNA, the CDR3 is TGTGCCAGCAGGTGGACAGGGGACTATGGCTACACCTTC. The encoded protein is CASRWTGDYGYTF.

The chain carries TRBV2 and TRBJ2-6; D is perhaps TRBD1 (6 bases). Per the germline V gene, CDR1 is SNHLY and CDR2 is FYNNEI. With 8 bases removed from V and 1 base from J, the gap between germline ends came to 12 bases. CDR3 size: 15 residues. The CDR3, as DNA: TGTGCCAGCCGGCAGGGGCGATCTGGGGCCAACGTCCTGACTTTC. As protein: CASRQGRSGANVLTF.

This clone occurred a few times. The same CDR3 can be traced to other DNA sequences in this sample. V gene TRBV3-1 (or the pseudogene TRBV3-2) combines with J gene TRBJ1-3; 8 bases line up with TRBD1. Germline V gene data show CDR1 as LGHDT and CDR2 as YNNKEL (reference sequence). V shed 4 bases and J 4 bases; nucleotides not matched to a gene: 3. This CDR3 has 14 amino acids. The CDR3 region has the DNA TGTGCCAGCAGCCCAGGGGGCACGGGAAACACCATATATTTT. Amino acids: CASSPGGTGNTIYF.

This clone came up once. The chain is built from TRBV4-2 and TRBJ2-7; 7 nucleotides line up with TRBD2. This CDR3 contains 14 residues. V shed 6 bases and J 3 bases; nucleotides not matched to a gene: 8. Germline V lookup: CDR1 LGHNA, CDR2 YNFKEQ. CDR3 DNA sequence: TGTGCCAGCAGACCAACTAGCGACAACTACGAGCAGTACTTC. Translating gives CASRPTSDNYEQYF.

This clone has only one observation. Other DNA sequences in the same sample also yield this CDR3. The chain is built from TRBV5-1 and TRBJ1-1; 8 nucleotides align to TRBD1. The CDR3 extends over 14 amino acids. V gave up 1 base and J gave up 4 bases; unmatched junction bases: 3. Per the germline V gene, CDR1 is SGHRS and CDR2 is YFSETQ. This CDR3 reads CASSLQQGGTEAFF. The CDR3, as DNA: TGCGCCAGCAGCTTGCAACAGGGGGGCACTGAAGCTTTCTTT.

The chain couples TRBV19 to TRBJ2-5; D is possibly TRBD1 (5 bases). This CDR3 comprises 14 residues. Germline CDR1 is LNHDA and CDR2 is SQIVND (reference sequence). V gave up 3 bases and J gave up 4 bases, with 12 bases separating them. Written as DNA, the CDR3 is TGTGCCAGTAGTATTCAGGGCCGGCGAGAGACCCAGTACTTC. Translating it yields CASSIQGRRETQYF.

This clone was detected a few times. The chain links TRBV19 to TRBJ2-7; perhaps TRBD2 as D (6 bases). The CDR3 covers 14 residues. Germline V gene lookup returns CDR1 LNHDA and CDR2 SQIVND (reference sequence). The CDR3 nucleotides are TGTGCTACGCGCCATAGCGGCCGGTCCTACGAGCAGTACTTC. This translates into CATRHSGRSYEQYF.

CDR3 coding DNA: TGTGCCTCCTCGCGAGAGGCAGATCAGCCCCAGCATTTT. Its translation is CASSREADQPQHF. This chain connects TRBV10-3 to TRBJ1-5; D is uncertain. Germline CDR1 reads ENHRY; CDR2 reads SYGVKD. Trimming took off 11 bases at V and 5 bases at J, with 16 bases between the two ends. The length of the CDR3 is 13 residues.

As concerns this clone: Different DNA sequences within this sample yield the same CDR3. The V gene is TRBV5-1, the J gene TRBJ2-5; 7 positions agree with TRBD1. V lost 1 base to trimming and J lost 3 bases; unmatched junction nucleotides: 0. The CDR3 sequence is 13 residues long. Germline-derived CDR1 and CDR2 are SGHRS and YFSETQ. DNA of the CDR3: TGCGCCAGCAGCTTGACAGGGGAAGAGACCCAGTACTTC. Encoded protein: CASSLTGEETQYF. Using reference TRBV5-1 and TRBJ2-5 for the parts outside the CDR3, the full variable domain is KAGVTQTPRYLIKTRGQQVTLSCSPISGHRSVSWYQQTPGQGLQFLFEYFSETQRNKGNFPGRFSGRQFSNSRSEMNVSTLELGDSALYLCASSLTGEETQYFGPGTRLLVL.

The chain uses TRBV4-1 and TRBJ1-2, with a possible D match to TRBD1 (6 bases). The CDR3 runs 13 residues. The ends were cut back, 2 bases at V and 5 bases at J, with 9 bases in the middle. Germline V gene lookup returns CDR1 MGHRA and CDR2 YSYEKL. CDR3 DNA: TGCGCCAGCAGCCAACAGGGGTCTTATGGCTACACCTTC. It translates to CASSQQGSYGYTF.

The chain recombines TRBV13 with TRBJ1-3; no definite D call. Trimming shortened V by 0 bases and J by 0 bases, and 9 bases separated the two germline ends. The CDR3 consists of 16 residues. In germline, CDR1 is PRHDT, CDR2 FYEKMQ (reference sequence). The CDR3 DNA is TGTGCCAGCAGCTTAGGGAGGGTCGTCTCTGGAAACACCATATATTTT. It yields the protein CASSLGRVVSGNTIYF.

The genes are TRBV11-2 and TRBJ2-3; the D gene is possibly TRBD2 (6 bases). This CDR3 region has 13 residues. The germline V gene encodes CDR1 SGHAT and CDR2 FQNNGV. V lost 1 base, J lost 4 bases, and 6 bases lay in between. Written as DNA, the CDR3 is TGTGCCAGCAGCTTAGCGGGGGCAGATACGCAGTATTTT. Translated, it gives CASSLAGADTQYF.

The rearrangement links TRBV5-1 to TRBJ1-1; the D is unclear. The CDR3 covers 15 residues. Trimming removed 0 bases at V and 1 base at J, with 10 bases between. Germline V gene data show CDR1 as SGHRS and CDR2 as YFSETQ. The CDR3 region is CASSLEGARNTEAFF. CDR3 nucleotides: TGCGCCAGCAGCTTGGAGGGAGCCCGGAACACTGAAGCTTTCTTT. Full variable domain (missing parts from reference TRBV5-1 and TRBJ1-1): KAGVTQTPRYLIKTRGQQVTLSCSPISGHRSVSWYQQTPGQGLQFLFEYFSETQRNKGNFPGRFSGRQFSNSRSEMNVSTLELGDSALYLCASSLEGARNTEAFFGQGTRLTVV.

V usage is TRBV29-1 and J usage is TRBJ2-1; maybe TRBD2 (6 bases). The CDR3 length is 11 residues. The germline V gene encodes CDR1 SQVTM and CDR2 ANQGSEA. V lost 4 bases, J lost 10 bases, and 11 bases lay in between. Here the CDR3 DNA reads TGCAGCGTTGGGGAGGCATGGGAGCAGTTCTTC. This sequence encodes CSVGEAWEQFF.